This is a list of T cell receptor beta chains from one sample in a study of blood T cell repertoires in COVID-19. Only in-frame clones appear in the TCRdb table, and some are missing; sequencing was by immunoSEQ multiplex PCR. The table includes some 330,000 clones, approximately 84% detected once. Sequencing was performed on PBMCs or T cells enriched from blood (not recorded which). These receptor sequences come from a man younger than 40 who had recovered from COVID-19. CDR3s include the opening cysteine and the closing phenylalanine or tryptophan. A D gene is named only where the DNA matches it firmly. Expanded clones get a size class; other rows say once, few or many, or leave the size out.

>NA|TRBV27|TRBD1|TRBJ1-2
CASSFGTGYGYTF
TGTGCCAGCAGTTTTGGGACAGGCTATGGCTACACCTTC
>NA|TRBV7-2|TRBD2|TRBJ2-1
CASRLWGGSYNEQFF
TGTGCCAGCAGGCTGTGGGGAGGGTCCTACAATGAGCAGTTCTTC
>NA|TRBV29-1|TRBD1|TRBJ1-1
CSASQGAGTEAFF
TGCAGCGCCTCACAGGGGGCGGGTACTGAAGCTTTCTTT
>NA|TRBV6-5|NA|TRBJ2-7
CASRQTVSYEQYF
TGTGCCAGCAGACAGACAGTCTCCTACGAGCAGTACTTC
>NA|TRBV4-1|TRBD1|TRBJ1-4
CASSVRTGNEKLFF
TGCGCCAGCAGCGTTCGGACAGGGAATGAAAAACTGTTTTTT
>NA|TRBV3-1/TRBV3-2|TRBD1|TRBJ2-2
CASSWDRGYTGELFF
TGTGCCAGCAGTTGGGACAGGGGTTACACCGGGGAGCTGTTTTTT
>NA|TRBV28|NA|TRBJ1-5
CASSVTRHNQPQHF
TGTGCCAGCAGTGTGACACGGCACAATCAGCCCCAGCATTTT
>NA|TRBV6-6|TRBD1|TRBJ2-2
CASSYSTGGGTGELFF
TGTGCCAGCAGTTACTCGACAGGGGGCGGCACCGGGGAGCTGTTTTTT
>NA|TRBV15|TRBD1|TRBJ2-7
CATSREGTAYEQYF
TGTGCCACCAGCAGAGAGGGGACAGCATACGAGCAGTACTTC
>NA|TRBV25-1|TRBD1|TRBJ2-3
CASSETGGTTDTQYF
TGTGCCAGCAGTGAGACAGGGGGCACTACAGATACGCAGTATTTT
>NA|TRBV11-2|TRBD1|TRBJ2-3
CASSPYRGRQGTTDTQYF
TGTGCCAGCAGCCCCTATAGGGGTAGACAGGGAACGACAGATACGCAGTATTTT
>NA|TRBV9|TRBD1|TRBJ2-2
CASRDRSMTGELFF
TGTGCCAGCAGGGACAGGTCGATGACCGGGGAGCTGTTTTTT
>NA|TRBV5-1|NA|TRBJ1-1
CASSFQGMNTEAFF
TGCGCCAGCAGCTTTCAGGGCATGAACACTGAAGCTTTCTTT
>NA|TRBV27|NA|TRBJ2-6
CASSFWQGPYSGANVLTF
TGTGCCAGCAGTTTTTGGCAGGGGCCCTACTCTGGGGCCAACGTCCTGACTTTC
>NA|TRBV5-4|TRBD1|TRBJ2-1
CASSLTGTGKGNEQFF
TGTGCCAGCAGCCTTACCGGGACAGGGAAGGGTAATGAGCAGTTCTTC
>NA|TRBV19|NA|TRBJ1-2
CASSIASEGNYGYTF
TGTGCCAGTAGTATAGCAAGCGAGGGAAACTATGGCTACACCTTC
>NA|TRBV5-1|NA|TRBJ1-2
CASQTQGAGYTF
TGCGCCAGTCAGACCCAGGGTGCTGGCTACACCTTC
>once|TRBV30|NA|TRBJ1-4
CAWDPTGKLIF
TGTGCCTGGGACCCCACAGGGAAACTTATTTTT
>NA|TRBV7-8|NA|TRBJ2-5
CASSLVGSVGETQYF
TGTGCCAGCAGCTTAGTAGGTAGCGTCGGCGAGACCCAGTACTTC
>NA|TRBV9|TRBD1|TRBJ1-5
CASSGQGHRQPQHF
TGTGCCAGCAGCGGACAGGGTCACCGTCAGCCCCAGCATTTT
>NA|TRBV10-2|NA|TRBJ2-7
CASSGVEQYF
TGCGCCAGCAGCGGGGTCGAGCAGTACTTC
>NA|TRBV19|NA|TRBJ1-1
CASSKGGANTEAFF
TGTGCCAGTAGTAAAGGAGGGGCGAACACTGAAGCTTTCTTT
>few|TRBV24-1|NA|TRBJ2-2
CATRTGNVDTGELFF
TGTGCCACCCGAACAGGGAACGTGGACACCGGGGAGCTGTTTTTT
>once|TRBV24-1|TRBD1|TRBJ2-7
CATSDPGQGLYEQYF
TGTGCCACCAGTGATCCGGGACAGGGTCTCTACGAGCAGTACTTC
>once|TRBV5-5|NA|TRBJ1-1
CASSLDHRVGTEAFF
TGTGCCAGCAGCTTGGACCACAGGGTAGGGACTGAAGCTTTCTTT
>few|TRBV2|NA|TRBJ2-7
CAILVRGGSNSYEQYF
TGTGCCATACTTGTTAGGGGGGGGAGTAACTCCTACGAGCAGTACTTC
>NA|TRBV19|NA|TRBJ1-1
CASSIIRAGTEAFF
TGTGCCAGTAGTATCATCAGGGCCGGCACTGAAGCTTTCTTT
>NA|TRBV10-2|NA|TRBJ1-5
CASSERMRSNQPQHF
TGCGCCAGCAGTGAGAGGATGAGGTCCAATCAGCCCCAGCATTTT